Described below is a single T cell receptor beta chain sequence and its context. Its matching antigen is unknown. As the method for making TCR beta libraries, quantitative 5'-RACE with molecular barcodes was used. TCRdb analysed the 5' RACE reads with MiXCR anew, one entry per CDR3 protein. The sample yields over 700,000 distinct CDR3 sequences, under 20% seen once. This record belongs to a study of CD8 T cells in ankylosing spondylitis. The CDR3 consists of 16 residues. Germline assignment: CDR1 SGDLS and CDR2 YYNGEE. Trimming took 3 bases from V and 3 from J, leaving 19 bases between them. Findings of the study overall: Reportedly, disease-linked clones are significantly enriched in ankylosing spondylitis patients' matched synovial fluid. Apparently characteristic of ankylosing spondylitis blood was a TCR beta motif (eight highly homologous variants).

The sequenced material came from blood, either unsorted or a sorted T cell fraction (not recorded which). This receptor was obtained from a male donor with ankylosing spondylitis. V usage is TRBV9 and J usage is TRBJ2-7, with a possible D match to TRBD2 (7 bases). In DNA form, the CDR3 reads TGTGCCAGCAGCGCCAAAGGGGGACTACCATACTACGAGCAGTACTTC. Protein sequence: CASSAKGGLPYYEQYF.